Below are 5 T cell receptor beta chains sequenced from a single sample in a study of beta chain features in type 1 diabetes. Sequencing targeted expressed TCRB transcripts, as all isolated RNA had been reverse transcribed. Produced via immunoSEQ multiplex PCR; TCRdb's table is partial and in-frame only. Counted here are under 250,000 clones, approximately 14% occurring once; the ten biggest clones make up roughly 0.024%. The sequencing input was naive CD4+ T cells from blood. All receptors come from a woman aged 40 to 50 in good health.

The CDR3 spells CASTSGGVETQYF. DNA of the CDR3: TGTGCCAGCACGAGCGGGGGGGTCGAGACCCAGTACTTC. The chain is built from TRBV2 and TRBJ2-5, with 10 bases fitting TRBD2. CDR3 length: 13 residues. Trimming at V came to 7 bases and at J to 5 bases, leaving 4 bases not matched to a gene. Germline V CDR1 and CDR2: SNHLY, FYNNEI.

There are a few counts of this clone. The V and J genes are TRBV6-5 and TRBJ1-2; D not certain. The CDR3 sequence is 14 residues long. V lost 7 bases, J lost 8 bases, and 20 bases lay in between. Germline V gives CDR1 MNHEY, CDR2 SVGAGI. Written as DNA, the CDR3 is TGTGCCAGCACGACAACATTTTTATCGGGAGGCTACACCTTC. Translating gives CASTTTFLSGGYTF.

The gene calls are TRBV28 and TRBJ2-3, with TRBD1 matching over 8 bases. The CDR3 runs to 15 residues. Germline trimming cut 4 bases from V and 1 base from J; bases unmatched to any gene: 4. The germline V gene has CDR1 MDHEN and CDR2 SYDVKM. As DNA, the CDR3 is TGTGCCAGCAGTTCAGGGGGCGGGGGCACAGATACGCAGTATTTT. It codes for CASSSGGGGTDTQYF.

In its sample, this clone was seen a few times. The chain is built from TRBV18 and TRBJ1-1; D is perhaps TRBD1 (5 bases). The germline CDR1 and CDR2 sequences are KGHSH and LQKENI. The V and J ends lost 3 bases and 0 bases respectively, with 8 bases between them. The CDR3 has 14 residues. The DNA for the CDR3 is TGTGCCAGCTCACCTGCAGGGATGAACACTGAAGCTTTCTTT. This gives the protein CASSPAGMNTEAFF.

The chain couples TRBV2 to TRBJ2-5; D uncertain. The CDR3 has 14 residues. V was trimmed by 0 bases and J by 2 bases, leaving 7 bases between them. CDR1 SNHLY and CDR2 FYNNEI come from the germline V gene. CDR3 sequence (DNA): TGTGCCAGCAGTGAAGCGTTCTATCAAGAGACCCAGTACTTC. It is translated as CASSEAFYQETQYF. Combining the CDR3 with reference TRBV2 and TRBJ2-5 gives the whole variable domain EPEVTQTPSHQVTQMGQEVILRCVPISNHLYFYWYRQILGQKVEFLVSFYNNEISEKSEIFDDQFSVERPDGSNFTLKIRSTKLEDSAMYFCASSEAFYQETQYFGPGTRLLVL.